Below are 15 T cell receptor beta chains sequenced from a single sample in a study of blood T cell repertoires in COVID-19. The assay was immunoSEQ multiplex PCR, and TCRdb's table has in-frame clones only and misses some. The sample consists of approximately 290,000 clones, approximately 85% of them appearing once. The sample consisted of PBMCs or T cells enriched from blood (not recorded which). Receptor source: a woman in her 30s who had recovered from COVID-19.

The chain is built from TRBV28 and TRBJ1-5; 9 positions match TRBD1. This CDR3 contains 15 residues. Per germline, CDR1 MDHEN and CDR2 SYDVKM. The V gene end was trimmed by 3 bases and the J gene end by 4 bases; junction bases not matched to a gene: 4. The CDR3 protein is CASSFPGTGNQPQHF. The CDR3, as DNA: TGTGCCAGCAGTTTTCCCGGGACAGGGAATCAGCCCCAGCATTTT. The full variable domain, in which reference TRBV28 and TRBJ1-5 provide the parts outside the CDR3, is DVKVTQSSRYLVKRTGEKVFLECVQDMDHENMFWYRQDPGLGLRLIYFSYDVKMKEKGDIPEGYSVSREKKERFSLILESASTNQTSMYLCASSFPGTGNQPQHFGDGTRLSIL.

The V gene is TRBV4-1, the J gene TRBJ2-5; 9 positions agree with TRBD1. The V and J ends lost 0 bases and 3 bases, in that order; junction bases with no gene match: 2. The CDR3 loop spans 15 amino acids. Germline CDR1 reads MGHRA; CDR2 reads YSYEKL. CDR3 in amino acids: CASSQDGQGKETQYF. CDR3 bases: TGCGCCAGCAGCCAAGATGGACAGGGGAAAGAGACCCAGTACTTC.

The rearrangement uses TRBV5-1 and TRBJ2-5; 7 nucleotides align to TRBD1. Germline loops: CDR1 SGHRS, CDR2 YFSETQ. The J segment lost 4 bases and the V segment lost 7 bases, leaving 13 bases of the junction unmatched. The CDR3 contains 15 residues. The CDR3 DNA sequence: TGCGCCAGCGTACGACAGGGAGATAAGGGAGAGACCCAGTACTTC. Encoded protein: CASVRQGDKGETQYF. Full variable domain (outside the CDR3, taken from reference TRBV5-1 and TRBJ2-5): KAGVTQTPRYLIKTRGQQVTLSCSPISGHRSVSWYQQTPGQGLQFLFEYFSETQRNKGNFPGRFSGRQFSNSRSEMNVSTLELGDSALYLCASVRQGDKGETQYFGPGTRLLVL.

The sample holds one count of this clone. As DNA, the CDR3 is TGTGCCAGTAGCCTTAGCGGGAGTTACGAGCAGTACTTC. Its translation is CASSLSGSYEQYF. The chain has TRBV19 and TRBJ2-7, with TRBD2 identical over 9 bases. V shed 6 bases and J 4 bases; nucleotides not matched to a gene: 4. The CDR3 runs 13 residues. The germline V gene has CDR1 LNHDA and CDR2 SQIVND (reference sequence).

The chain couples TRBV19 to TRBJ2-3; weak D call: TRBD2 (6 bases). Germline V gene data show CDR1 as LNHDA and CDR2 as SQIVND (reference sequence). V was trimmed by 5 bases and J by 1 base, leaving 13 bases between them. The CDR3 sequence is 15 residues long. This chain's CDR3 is CASSAREYGTDTQYF. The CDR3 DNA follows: TGTGCCAGTAGTGCCCGGGAGTATGGCACAGATACGCAGTATTTT. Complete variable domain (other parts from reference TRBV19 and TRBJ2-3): DGGITQSPKYLFRKEGQNVTLSCEQNLNHDAMYWYRQDPGQGLRLIYYSQIVNDFQKGDIAEGYSVSREKKESFPLTVTSAQKNPTAFYLCASSAREYGTDTQYFGPGTRLTVL.

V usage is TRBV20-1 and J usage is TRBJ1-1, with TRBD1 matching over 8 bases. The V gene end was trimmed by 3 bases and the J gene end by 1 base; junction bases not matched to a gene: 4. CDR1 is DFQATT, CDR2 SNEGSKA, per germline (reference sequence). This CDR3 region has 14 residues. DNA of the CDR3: TGCAGTGCTAGTGCAGGGGGCGGGAACACTGAAGCTTTCTTT. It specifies CSASAGGGNTEAFF.

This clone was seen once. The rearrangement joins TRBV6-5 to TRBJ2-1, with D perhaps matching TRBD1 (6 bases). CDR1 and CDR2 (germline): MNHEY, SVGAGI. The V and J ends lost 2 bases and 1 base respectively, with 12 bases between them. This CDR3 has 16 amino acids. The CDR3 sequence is CASSYGDTPSYNEQFF. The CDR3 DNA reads TGTGCCAGCAGTTACGGGGACACACCATCCTACAATGAGCAGTTCTTC.

In DNA form, the CDR3 reads TGTGCCAGCAGCCCAGGAGGGGGGGGGTCCTACGAGCAGTACTTC. Residues: CASSPGGGGSYEQYF. This rearrangement joins TRBV9 to TRBJ2-7; maybe TRBD2 (7 bases). CDR1 SGDLS and CDR2 YYNGEE come from the germline V gene. V was clipped by 4 bases and J by 1 base, with 15 bases between them. This CDR3 contains 15 residues.

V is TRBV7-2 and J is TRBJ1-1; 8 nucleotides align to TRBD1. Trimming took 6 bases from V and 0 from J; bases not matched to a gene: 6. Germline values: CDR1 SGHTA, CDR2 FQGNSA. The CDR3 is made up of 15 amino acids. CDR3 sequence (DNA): TGTGCCAGCAGAAAGGGACAGGTTGTGAACACTGAAGCTTTCTTT. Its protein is CASRKGQVVNTEAFF.

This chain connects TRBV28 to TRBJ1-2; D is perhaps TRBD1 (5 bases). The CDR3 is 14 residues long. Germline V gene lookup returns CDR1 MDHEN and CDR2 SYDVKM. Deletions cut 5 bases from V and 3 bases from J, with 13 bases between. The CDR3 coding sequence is TGTGCCAGCAGTCCAAGCGGGGGGGACTATGGCTACACCTTC. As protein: CASSPSGGDYGYTF.

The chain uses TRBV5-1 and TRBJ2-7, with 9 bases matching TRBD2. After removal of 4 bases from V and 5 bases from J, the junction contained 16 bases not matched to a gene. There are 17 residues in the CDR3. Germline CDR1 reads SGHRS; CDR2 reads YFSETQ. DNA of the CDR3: TGCGCCAGCAGCCCCGGGACTAGCCTCTCGACGGGGAACGAGCAGTACTTC. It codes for CASSPGTSLSTGNEQYF.

The CDR3 region has the DNA TGTGCCAGCAGTTACGGGGTGAACACTGAAGCTTTCTTT. Its protein product is CASSYGVNTEAFF. This chain joins TRBV27 and TRBJ1-1; D is unclear. The CDR3 runs 13 residues. Deletions cut 4 bases from V and 0 bases from J, with 6 bases between. Germline CDR1 MNHEY, CDR2 SMNVEV (reference sequence).

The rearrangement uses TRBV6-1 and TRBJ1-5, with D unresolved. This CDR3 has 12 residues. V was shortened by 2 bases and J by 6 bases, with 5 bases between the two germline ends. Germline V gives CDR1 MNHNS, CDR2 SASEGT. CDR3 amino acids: CASSESGQPQHF. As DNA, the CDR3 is TGTGCCAGCAGTGAATCCGGTCAGCCCCAGCATTTT.

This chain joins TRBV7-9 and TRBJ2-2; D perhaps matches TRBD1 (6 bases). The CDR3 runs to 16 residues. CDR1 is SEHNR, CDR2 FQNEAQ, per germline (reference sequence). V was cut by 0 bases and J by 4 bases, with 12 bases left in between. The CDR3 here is CASSLAHGTITGELFF. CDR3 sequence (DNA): TGTGCCAGCAGCTTAGCTCACGGGACAATCACCGGGGAGCTGTTTTTT. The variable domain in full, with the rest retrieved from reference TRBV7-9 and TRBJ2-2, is DTGVSQNPRHKITKRGQNVTFRCDPISEHNRLYWYRQTLGQGPEFLTYFQNEAQLEKSRLLSDRFSAERPKGSFSTLEIQRTEQGDSAMYLCASSLAHGTITGELFFGEGSRLTVL.

This chain's CDR3 is CASSPRANTDSPLHF. The CDR3 DNA sequence: TGTGCCAGCAGTCCCAGGGCCAATACTGATTCACCCCTCCACTTT. The V call is TRBV27, the J call TRBJ1-6, with TRBD1 as a possible D gene (5 bases). From germline, CDR1 is MNHEY and CDR2 SMNVEV (reference sequence). V was pared by 5 bases and J by 8 bases, with 16 bases between. The CDR3 is 15 residues long.